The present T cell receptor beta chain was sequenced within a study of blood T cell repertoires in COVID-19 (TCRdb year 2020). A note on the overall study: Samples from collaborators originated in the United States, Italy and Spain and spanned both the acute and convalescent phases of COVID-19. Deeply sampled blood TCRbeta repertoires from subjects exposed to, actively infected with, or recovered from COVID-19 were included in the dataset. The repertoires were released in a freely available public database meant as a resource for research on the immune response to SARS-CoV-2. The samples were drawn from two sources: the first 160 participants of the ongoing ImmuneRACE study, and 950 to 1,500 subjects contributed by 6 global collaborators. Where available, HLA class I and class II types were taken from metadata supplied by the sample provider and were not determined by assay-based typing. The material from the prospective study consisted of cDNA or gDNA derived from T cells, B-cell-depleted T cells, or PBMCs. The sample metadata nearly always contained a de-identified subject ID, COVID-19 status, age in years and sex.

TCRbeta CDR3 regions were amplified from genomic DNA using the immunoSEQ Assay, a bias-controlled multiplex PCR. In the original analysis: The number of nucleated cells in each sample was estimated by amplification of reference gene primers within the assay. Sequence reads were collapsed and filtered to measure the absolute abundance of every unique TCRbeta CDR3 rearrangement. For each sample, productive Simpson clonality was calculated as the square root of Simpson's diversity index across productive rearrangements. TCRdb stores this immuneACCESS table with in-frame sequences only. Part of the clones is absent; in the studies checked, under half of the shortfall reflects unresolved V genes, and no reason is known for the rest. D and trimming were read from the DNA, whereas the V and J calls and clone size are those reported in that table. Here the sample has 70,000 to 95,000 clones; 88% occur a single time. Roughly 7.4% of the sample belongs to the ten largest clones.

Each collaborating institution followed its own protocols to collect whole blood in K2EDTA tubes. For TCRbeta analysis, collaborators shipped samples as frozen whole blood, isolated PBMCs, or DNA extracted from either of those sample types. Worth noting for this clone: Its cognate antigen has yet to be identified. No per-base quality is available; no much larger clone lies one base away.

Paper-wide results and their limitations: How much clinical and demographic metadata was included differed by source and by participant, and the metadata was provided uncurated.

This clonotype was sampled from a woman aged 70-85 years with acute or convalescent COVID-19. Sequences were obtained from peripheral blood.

The bases read TGTGCCAGTAGTAACAGACAGGCCAGCTCCTACGAGCAGTACTTC. The resulting protein is CASSNRQASSYEQYF. The chain joins TRBV19 to TRBJ2-7; TRBD1 could be the D gene, as 6 bases match. Spanning cysteine to phenylalanine, the CDR3 consists of 15 amino acids. CDR3 DNA only is kept here, 45 bases in frame from base 1. V lost 4 bases and J lost 0 bases; the stretch between them is 13 bases long. From the germline V gene (reference sequence), CDR1 is LNHDA and CDR2 is SQIVND.